The rows below give T cell receptor beta chains drawn from one sample of a study of response to subunit inactivated influenza vaccine. TCRdb re-called the RT-PCR reads through MiXCR, storing one row per CDR3 protein. This table holds hundreds of thousands of distinct CDR3 sequences, about 15% found once. Sequenced material: PBMCs from blood, taken roughly 15 days before vaccination. Every receptor here comes from a man aged 45-65 years who received an inactivated influenza vaccine. Both conserved end residues are part of each CDR3. Fields, in order: V gene, D gene, J gene, clone size, CDR3 protein, CDR3 DNA. The D gene is left open where the match is weak. Only some rows state a clone size, as once, few, many or a class for expanded clones.

v_call: TRBV7-3; d_call: .; j_call: TRBJ2-3; clone_size: many; cdr3_aa: CASSPFTTSTDTQYF; cdr3_nt: TGTGCCAGCAGCCCCTTTACCACTAGCACAGATACGCAGTATTTT
v_call: TRBV4-1; d_call: .; j_call: TRBJ2-7; clone_size: .; cdr3_aa: CASSSLGLTLNEQYF; cdr3_nt: TGCGCCAGCAGCTCTCTCGGGCTTACCCTCAACGAGCAGTACTTC
v_call: TRBV7-9; d_call: .; j_call: TRBJ2-7; clone_size: .; cdr3_aa: CASSLSVGHLDEQYF; cdr3_nt: TGTGCCAGCAGCTTATCCGTCGGACATCTCGACGAGCAGTACTTC
v_call: TRBV5-1; d_call: .; j_call: TRBJ2-1; clone_size: few; cdr3_aa: CASSLDPPNEQFF; cdr3_nt: TGCGCCAGCAGCTTGGATCCCCCAAATGAGCAGTTCTTC
v_call: TRBV6-1; d_call: TRBD2; j_call: TRBJ2-2; clone_size: .; cdr3_aa: CASSRGLVIPGELFF; cdr3_nt: TGTGCCAGCAGCAGGGGACTAGTAATACCCGGGGAGCTGTTTTTT
v_call: TRBV24-1; d_call: TRBD1; j_call: TRBJ2-3; clone_size: .; cdr3_aa: CATSDPTGGTPWDTQYF; cdr3_nt: TGTGCCACCAGTGATCCCACAGGGGGAACTCCGTGGGATACGCAGTATTTT
v_call: TRBV4-1; d_call: TRBD1; j_call: TRBJ2-7; clone_size: .; cdr3_aa: CASSQFEGRGTYEQYF; cdr3_nt: TGCGCCAGCAGCCAGTTTGAGGGCAGGGGGACCTACGAGCAGTACTTC
v_call: TRBV20-1; d_call: TRBD1; j_call: TRBJ1-2; clone_size: few; cdr3_aa: CSARGRTGNYGYTF; cdr3_nt: TGCAGTGCTAGAGGACGGACAGGGAACTATGGCTACACCTTC
v_call: TRBV6-2/TRBV6-3; d_call: .; j_call: TRBJ1-2; clone_size: .; cdr3_aa: CASSYTLRTPDGYGYTF; cdr3_nt: TGTGCCAGCAGTTACACGTTGAGGACCCCTGATGGCTATGGCTACACCTTC
v_call: TRBV7-9; d_call: .; j_call: TRBJ1-5; clone_size: many; cdr3_aa: CASSPGTQQPQHF; cdr3_nt: TGTGCCAGCAGCCCCGGGACACAACAGCCCCAGCATTTT
v_call: TRBV20-1; d_call: .; j_call: TRBJ2-5; clone_size: .; cdr3_aa: CSARASQEAQYF; cdr3_nt: TGCAGTGCTCGGGCCTCTCAGGAGGCCCAGTACTTC